This T cell receptor (beta chain) was identified during a study of blood T cell repertoires in COVID-19. As for the study in general: Acute and convalescent COVID-19 samples came from the United States, Italy and Spain. T cells, B-cell-depleted T cells, or PBMCs supplied cDNA or gDNA.

Per the authors' pipeline: Estimates of nucleated cell counts were drawn from the amplification of reference gene primers. Profiled with immunoSEQ multiplex PCR; TCRdb holds only in-frame clones, not every one. From that table come the V and J calls and clone size; the DNA was used to work out D and trimming. The data hold approximately 150,000 clones, with around 79% observed a single time. Germline CDR1 reads LGHDT; CDR2 reads YNNKEL (reference sequence). The CDR3 sequence is 14 residues long. J gave up 6 bases and V 4 bases, and 5 bases lay outside the gene matches. Enrollment of patients from Seattle took place during active infection, with longitudinal follow-up.

The clonotype comes from a woman between 55 and 75 years old with COVID-19, enrolled during active disease. Sequencing was done on a sample of peripheral blood. This chain uses TRBV3-1 (or the pseudogene TRBV3-2) with TRBJ2-3, with TRBD2 matching 9 bases. The CDR3 bases are TGTGCCAGCAGCCTCCGACTAGCGGCGGATACGCAGTATTTT. As protein: CASSLRLAADTQYF.